These T cell receptor beta chains were read from a single sample in a study of cytomegalovirus exposure and HLA in healthy donors. Here immunoSEQ multiplex PCR was the method, and the copy in TCRdb shows in-frame clones only, minus some. The sample has 250,000 to 350,000 clones, around 89% seen once; the top ten hold approximately 0.9%. The sample taken for sequencing was PBMCs. Receptors originate from a woman aged 18 to 35 in good health and CMV-seronegative. Both conserved end residues are part of each CDR3. The order of the fields is J gene, clone size, D gene, V gene, CDR3 DNA, CDR3 protein. D genes are given only for firm matches. Size values are once, few and many counts, or a class for expanded clones, and some rows have none.

J gene: TRBJ1-3; clone size: .; D gene: .; V gene: TRBV9; CDR3 DNA: TGTGCCAGCAGCGTAGAGATCCGGGAAGTGCCTGGAAACACCATATATTTT; CDR3 protein: CASSVEIREVPGNTIYF
J gene: TRBJ2-3; clone size: .; D gene: .; V gene: TRBV5-1; CDR3 DNA: TGCGCCAGCAGCTTGTTTAGGGGTCCCACAGATACGCAGTATTTT; CDR3 protein: CASSLFRGPTDTQYF
J gene: TRBJ1-1; clone size: .; D gene: TRBD1; V gene: TRBV7-2; CDR3 DNA: TGTGCCAGCAGACATGATACGGGACAGGGGGTAGCGGGGACTGAAGCTTTCTTT; CDR3 protein: CASRHDTGQGVAGTEAFF
J gene: TRBJ2-7; clone size: .; D gene: .; V gene: TRBV7-9; CDR3 DNA: TGTGCCAGCAGCTTAATGGCGGGGGCCATCCACCCCGACTCCTACGAGCAGTACTTC; CDR3 protein: CASSLMAGAIHPDSYEQYF
J gene: TRBJ1-1; clone size: .; D gene: TRBD1; V gene: TRBV29-1; CDR3 DNA: TGCAGCGCCCGACAGGGGGCAAACACTGAAGCTTTCTTT; CDR3 protein: CSARQGANTEAFF
J gene: TRBJ2-5; clone size: .; D gene: TRBD1; V gene: TRBV5-6; CDR3 DNA: TGTGCCAGCAGCCACGGACAGGCCCAAGAGACCCAGTACTTC; CDR3 protein: CASSHGQAQETQYF
J gene: TRBJ1-3; clone size: few; D gene: .; V gene: TRBV6-1; CDR3 DNA: TGTGCCAGCGAAAAGGGGATCTCTGGAAACACCATATATTTT; CDR3 protein: CASEKGISGNTIYF
J gene: TRBJ2-7; clone size: .; D gene: .; V gene: TRBV14; CDR3 DNA: TGTGCCAGCAGCCAAGATCAGGTACTAGACGACGAGCAGTACTTC; CDR3 protein: CASSQDQVLDDEQYF
J gene: TRBJ1-2; clone size: .; D gene: .; V gene: TRBV29-1; CDR3 DNA: TGCAGCGTTCCGACGGGGAACTATGGCTACACCTTC; CDR3 protein: CSVPTGNYGYTF
J gene: TRBJ2-7; clone size: few; D gene: .; V gene: TRBV5-1; CDR3 DNA: TGCGCCAGCAGCTTTACGGGGGACGAGCAGTACTTC; CDR3 protein: CASSFTGDEQYF
J gene: TRBJ2-7; clone size: .; D gene: TRBD2; V gene: TRBV5-1; CDR3 DNA: TGCGCCAGCAGCTTGGTCCCGGGACTAGCGGGAGAGAGCTCCTACGAGCAGTACTTC; CDR3 protein: CASSLVPGLAGESSYEQYF
J gene: TRBJ2-7; clone size: .; D gene: TRBD2; V gene: TRBV7-8; CDR3 DNA: TGTGCCAGCAGCCCGACGCGGACTAGCGGGGGTGAGCAGTACTTC; CDR3 protein: CASSPTRTSGGEQYF
J gene: TRBJ1-5; clone size: .; D gene: .; V gene: TRBV30; CDR3 DNA: TGTGCCTTCTCTGACTCATGGGATCAGCCCCAGCATTTT; CDR3 protein: CAFSDSWDQPQHF
J gene: TRBJ2-1; clone size: .; D gene: .; V gene: TRBV7-6; CDR3 DNA: TGTGCCAGCAGTCCGCCCGTTATATCGAATCCGGGACTTTGGGGAAACAATGAGCAGTTCTTC; CDR3 protein: CASSPPVISNPGLWGNNEQFF
J gene: TRBJ2-1; clone size: once; D gene: TRBD1; V gene: TRBV7-3; CDR3 DNA: TGTGCCAGCAGCTTAAGGACAGGGGGGCCCTACAATGAGCAGTTCTTC; CDR3 protein: CASSLRTGGPYNEQFF